The source of this T cell receptor beta chain is a study of Ad26.COV2.S vaccination and SARS-CoV-2 variants. With 0 bases removed from V and 7 bases from J, the gap between germline ends came to 15 bases. Germline CDR1 is MRHNA and CDR2 is SNTAGT. The CDR3 covers 15 residues. The method was immunoSEQ multiplex PCR; TCRdb's version includes in-frame clones alone and lacks a portion of them. The sample has 300,000 to 400,000 clones, about nine tenths seen once. As to treatment: some 20 received Ad26.COV2.S at low or high dose, single or two shots; 5 received placebo; per-sample allocation not given. Sampling was done on day 63 after the first vaccine or placebo injection.

The chain is built from TRBV6-4 and TRBJ1-2, with D hard to call. The receptor was isolated from a person aged 18-65 years who received the Ad26.COV2.S COVID-19 vaccine or a placebo. The specimen was peripheral blood, collected in a trial of Ad26.COV2.S vaccine versus placebo. The CDR3 loop is CASSDSIPARGGYTF. The CDR3, as DNA: TGTGCCAGCAGTGACTCAATCCCAGCTCGCGGTGGCTACACCTTC.